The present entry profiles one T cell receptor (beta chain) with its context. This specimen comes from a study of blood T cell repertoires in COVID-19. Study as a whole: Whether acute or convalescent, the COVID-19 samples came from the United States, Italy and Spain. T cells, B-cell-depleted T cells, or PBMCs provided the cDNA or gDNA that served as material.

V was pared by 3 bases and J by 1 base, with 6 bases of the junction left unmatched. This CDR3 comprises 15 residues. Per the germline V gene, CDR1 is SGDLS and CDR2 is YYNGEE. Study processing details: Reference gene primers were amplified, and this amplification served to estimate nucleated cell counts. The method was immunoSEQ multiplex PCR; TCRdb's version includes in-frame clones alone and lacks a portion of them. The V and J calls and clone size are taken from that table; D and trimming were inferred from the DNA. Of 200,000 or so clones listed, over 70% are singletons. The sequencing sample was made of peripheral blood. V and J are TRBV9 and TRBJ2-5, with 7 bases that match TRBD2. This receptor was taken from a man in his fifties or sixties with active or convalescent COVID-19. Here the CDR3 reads CASSGVGGSQETQYF. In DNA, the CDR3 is TGTGCCAGCAGCGGAGTGGGAGGGTCCCAAGAGACCCAGTACTTC.